The rows below give T cell receptor beta chains drawn from one sample of a study of blood T cell repertoires in COVID-19. The data were produced by immunoSEQ multiplex PCR, yet TCRdb's version contains in-frame clones alone and is incomplete. Altogether 200,000 to 300,000 clones are present, around four fifths being singletons, with the ten largest covering 5% to 7%. What was sequenced was peripheral blood. These receptors were collected from a woman aged 60-70 years with active or convalescent COVID-19. Each CDR3 is given with its conserved first and last residue. A D gene is named only where the DNA matches it firmly. Clone size is shown for a subset of rows, as once, few, many or a class of expanded clone.

clone_size: -; v_call: TRBV19; j_call: TRBJ1-4; d_call: TRBD1; cdr3_nt: TGTGCCAGTAGTAACCGGGACAGGGGAGAAAAACTGTTTTTT; cdr3_aa: CASSNRDRGEKLFF
clone_size: few; v_call: TRBV10-3; j_call: TRBJ2-5; d_call: TRBD1; cdr3_nt: TGTGCCATCAGTGGGGGACAGCAAGAGACCCAGTACTTC; cdr3_aa: CAISGGQQETQYF
clone_size: -; v_call: TRBV5-6; j_call: TRBJ2-1; d_call: -; cdr3_nt: TGTGCCAGCAGCTTGGTACAGGGCCTCAATGAGCAGTTCTTC; cdr3_aa: CASSLVQGLNEQFF
clone_size: -; v_call: TRBV11-2; j_call: TRBJ1-5; d_call: TRBD1; cdr3_nt: TGTGCCAGCAGCCCCGAGACAGGGGTGATCGGACAGCCCCAGCATTTT; cdr3_aa: CASSPETGVIGQPQHF
clone_size: -; v_call: TRBV5-1; j_call: TRBJ1-2; d_call: -; cdr3_nt: TGCGCCAGCAGCTTGGCGGGTTTTGGTGGCTACACCTTC; cdr3_aa: CASSLAGFGGYTF
clone_size: -; v_call: TRBV11-1; j_call: TRBJ2-7; d_call: TRBD1; cdr3_nt: TGTGCCAGCAGCTTCTCTGGGGAGACAGGGGTCCACGAGCAGTACTTC; cdr3_aa: CASSFSGETGVHEQYF
clone_size: -; v_call: TRBV2; j_call: TRBJ1-4; d_call: -; cdr3_nt: TGTGCCAGCAGGCCCGACACCAACCGAATAGCTAATGAAAAACTGTTTTTT; cdr3_aa: CASRPDTNRIANEKLFF
clone_size: -; v_call: TRBV3-1/TRBV3-2; j_call: TRBJ2-7; d_call: -; cdr3_nt: TGTGCCAGCAGCCAATCCTGGAGAGGTGGATACGAGCAGTACTTC; cdr3_aa: CASSQSWRGGYEQYF
clone_size: -; v_call: TRBV5-1; j_call: TRBJ2-1; d_call: -; cdr3_nt: TGCGCCAGCAGCCCCGGGAGAGGCGGCAGCTCCTACAATGAGCAGTTCTTC; cdr3_aa: CASSPGRGGSSYNEQFF
clone_size: -; v_call: TRBV19; j_call: TRBJ1-5; d_call: -; cdr3_nt: TGTGCCAGTAGTATAGTCGGGGGGCCCCAGCCCCAGCATTTT; cdr3_aa: CASSIVGGPQPQHF
clone_size: -; v_call: TRBV7-8; j_call: TRBJ1-4; d_call: -; cdr3_nt: TGTGCCAGCAGCTTGAGTGCGGGGAATGAAAAACTGTTTTTT; cdr3_aa: CASSLSAGNEKLFF
clone_size: -; v_call: TRBV7-9; j_call: TRBJ1-5; d_call: TRBD1; cdr3_nt: TGTGCCAGCAGCGGCCCCCGACAGGGGGGAAATCAGCCCCAGCATTTT; cdr3_aa: CASSGPRQGGNQPQHF
clone_size: once; v_call: TRBV23-1; j_call: TRBJ2-2; d_call: -; cdr3_nt: TGCGCCAGCAGCTACGGGGAGCTGTTTTTT; cdr3_aa: CASSYGELFF
clone_size: -; v_call: TRBV6-2/TRBV6-3; j_call: TRBJ1-5; d_call: -; cdr3_nt: TGTGCCAGCAGTCTGATGGGTAGCGGTCAGCCCCAGCATTTT; cdr3_aa: CASSLMGSGQPQHF
clone_size: -; v_call: TRBV7-2; j_call: TRBJ1-1; d_call: -; cdr3_nt: TGTGCCAGCAGCTTAGTTATCGTGAACACTGAAGCTTTCTTT; cdr3_aa: CASSLVIVNTEAFF
clone_size: -; v_call: TRBV5-4; j_call: TRBJ2-1; d_call: -; cdr3_nt: TGTGCCAGCAGCTTGGAACTAGTTAGCAATGAGCAGTTCTTC; cdr3_aa: CASSLELVSNEQFF
clone_size: -; v_call: TRBV7-2; j_call: TRBJ2-5; d_call: TRBD2; cdr3_nt: TGTGCCAGCAGCTACGGACTAGCGGGAGGAGAGACCCAGTACTTC; cdr3_aa: CASSYGLAGGETQYF
clone_size: few; v_call: TRBV11-2; j_call: TRBJ2-7; d_call: TRBD1; cdr3_nt: TGTGCCAGCAGCTTAGGGGACAGGGTATACGAGCAGTACTTC; cdr3_aa: CASSLGDRVYEQYF
clone_size: few; v_call: TRBV7-2; j_call: TRBJ1-5; d_call: TRBD1; cdr3_nt: TGTGCCAGCAGAGCGCAGGGGGCATACAATCAGCCCCAGCATTTT; cdr3_aa: CASRAQGAYNQPQHF
clone_size: once; v_call: TRBV27; j_call: TRBJ1-5; d_call: -; cdr3_nt: TGTGCCAGCAGTTTGGGGGGGGGCAGGGCCAATCAGCCCCAGCATTTT; cdr3_aa: CASSLGGGRANQPQHF
clone_size: -; v_call: TRBV7-9; j_call: TRBJ1-2; d_call: TRBD1; cdr3_nt: TGTGCCAGCAGCTTAACCGACAGGGGCGGGTACACCTTC; cdr3_aa: CASSLTDRGGYTF
clone_size: once; v_call: TRBV28; j_call: TRBJ2-2; d_call: TRBD1; cdr3_nt: TGTGCCAGCAGTCCTCTGACAGGGATCACCGGGGAGCTGTTTTTT; cdr3_aa: CASSPLTGITGELFF
clone_size: -; v_call: TRBV4-1; j_call: TRBJ2-3; d_call: TRBD2; cdr3_nt: TGCGCCAGCAGCCAAAGGCTAGCGGGGGTAGATACGCAGTATTTT; cdr3_aa: CASSQRLAGVDTQYF
clone_size: -; v_call: TRBV9; j_call: TRBJ2-1; d_call: TRBD2; cdr3_nt: TGTGCCAGCAGTCCAACCCCCAGCGGGAGGGGGAGGGATGAGCAGTTCTTC; cdr3_aa: CASSPTPSGRGRDEQFF
clone_size: few; v_call: TRBV29-1; j_call: TRBJ2-2; d_call: -; cdr3_nt: TGCAGCGTTGAAAGAGGGAAAGGCACCGGGGAGCTGTTTTTT; cdr3_aa: CSVERGKGTGELFF
clone_size: -; v_call: TRBV15; j_call: TRBJ1-5; d_call: -; cdr3_nt: TGTGCCACCAGCAGAGACGCAGGGGATACTCAGCCCCAGCATTTT; cdr3_aa: CATSRDAGDTQPQHF
clone_size: -; v_call: TRBV2; j_call: TRBJ2-7; d_call: -; cdr3_nt: TGTGCCAGCAGTGGGAGGACTACCCACTACGAGCAGTACTTC; cdr3_aa: CASSGRTTHYEQYF
clone_size: once; v_call: TRBV9; j_call: TRBJ1-1; d_call: -; cdr3_nt: TGTGCCAGCAGCGGTAGTAGTAGATCAGTAGGCTCGGGAGCTTTCTTT; cdr3_aa: CASSGSSRSVGSGAFF
clone_size: -; v_call: TRBV6-5; j_call: TRBJ1-2; d_call: -; cdr3_nt: TGTGCCAGCAGGGCAGACGGTGGCAGGGAGGCTGGCTACACCTTC; cdr3_aa: CASRADGGREAGYTF
clone_size: -; v_call: TRBV11-2; j_call: TRBJ2-5; d_call: TRBD1; cdr3_nt: TGTGCCAGCAGCCTTGCAGGGGGAAGGCAAGAGACCCAGTACTTC; cdr3_aa: CASSLAGGRQETQYF
clone_size: -; v_call: TRBV7-8; j_call: TRBJ2-5; d_call: -; cdr3_nt: TGTGCCAGCAATTTAGTTAGTAAAGAGACCCAGTACTTC; cdr3_aa: CASNLVSKETQYF
clone_size: -; v_call: TRBV6-5; j_call: TRBJ2-3; d_call: -; cdr3_nt: TGTGCCAGCAGTTACTCGAATGGCGGATATGCAGATACGCAGTATTTT; cdr3_aa: CASSYSNGGYADTQYF
clone_size: few; v_call: TRBV25-1; j_call: TRBJ2-5; d_call: -; cdr3_nt: TGTGCCAGCAGTGACTACCATCTAGGGGCCGGGGAGACCCAGTACTTC; cdr3_aa: CASSDYHLGAGETQYF
clone_size: once; v_call: TRBV6-1; j_call: TRBJ2-5; d_call: -; cdr3_nt: TGTGCCAGCAGTGATTGGGGCGATCCAAACCAAGAGACCCAGTACTTC; cdr3_aa: CASSDWGDPNQETQYF
clone_size: -; v_call: TRBV10-3; j_call: TRBJ1-2; d_call: TRBD1; cdr3_nt: TGTGCCATCAGTGATCCCGGGACAGGGGGCCGTGGACTTTATGGCTACACCTTC; cdr3_aa: CAISDPGTGGRGLYGYTF
clone_size: -; v_call: TRBV11-3; j_call: TRBJ1-3; d_call: -; cdr3_nt: TGTGCCAGCAGCTTAGTTTCCGGGAATGGAAACACCATATATTTT; cdr3_aa: CASSLVSGNGNTIYF
clone_size: -; v_call: TRBV5-6; j_call: TRBJ2-1; d_call: TRBD2; cdr3_nt: TGTGCCAGCAGCGGACTAGCGGGAGGTTTTGAGCAGTTCTTC; cdr3_aa: CASSGLAGGFEQFF
clone_size: -; v_call: TRBV7-9; j_call: TRBJ1-2; d_call: -; cdr3_nt: TGTGCCAGCAGCTGGGACACACCAAAAGGCTACACCTTC; cdr3_aa: CASSWDTPKGYTF
clone_size: few; v_call: TRBV6-7; j_call: TRBJ1-1; d_call: -; cdr3_nt: TGTGCCATCCCCGACAGACTGAACACTGAAGCTTTCTTT; cdr3_aa: CAIPDRLNTEAFF
clone_size: -; v_call: TRBV5-4; j_call: TRBJ1-1; d_call: -; cdr3_nt: TGTGCCAGCAGCTTGGGAGGGATGAACACTGAAGCTTTCTTT; cdr3_aa: CASSLGGMNTEAFF
clone_size: -; v_call: TRBV18; j_call: TRBJ2-7; d_call: TRBD2; cdr3_nt: TGTGCCAGCTCATCCGGACTAGCGGACGAGCAGTACTTC; cdr3_aa: CASSSGLADEQYF
clone_size: -; v_call: TRBV5-4; j_call: TRBJ1-2; d_call: TRBD1; cdr3_nt: TGTGCCAGCAGTTCGTTTGGACAGGGGCGAAACGTTAACTATGGCTACACCTTC; cdr3_aa: CASSSFGQGRNVNYGYTF
clone_size: -; v_call: TRBV11-2; j_call: TRBJ2-4; d_call: TRBD2; cdr3_nt: TGTGCCAGCAGCTTAGTGGGGGTGGGTCTAGCGGCATCCAAAAACATTCAGTACTTC; cdr3_aa: CASSLVGVGLAASKNIQYF
clone_size: once; v_call: TRBV13; j_call: TRBJ2-6; d_call: -; cdr3_nt: TGTGCCAGCAGCTTTACAGGGCGAGGGGCCAACGTCCTGACTTTC; cdr3_aa: CASSFTGRGANVLTF
clone_size: -; v_call: TRBV19; j_call: TRBJ2-1; d_call: TRBD1; cdr3_nt: TGTGCCAGTAGTATCGAGGGGGCCAGCTCCTACAATGAGCAGTTCTTC; cdr3_aa: CASSIEGASSYNEQFF
clone_size: -; v_call: TRBV5-8; j_call: TRBJ1-4; d_call: TRBD1; cdr3_nt: TGTGCCAGCAGCGCCGGGACAGGGGTCGTTTATAATGAAAAACTGTTTTTT; cdr3_aa: CASSAGTGVVYNEKLFF
clone_size: -; v_call: TRBV24-1; j_call: TRBJ2-3; d_call: TRBD2; cdr3_nt: TGTGCCACCAGTGTCCTGACTAGCGGCACAGATACGCAGTATTTT; cdr3_aa: CATSVLTSGTDTQYF
clone_size: -; v_call: TRBV18; j_call: TRBJ1-5; d_call: -; cdr3_nt: TGTGCCAGCTCACCAGGGGGCGGGAGCAATCAGCCCCAGCATTTT; cdr3_aa: CASSPGGGSNQPQHF
clone_size: few; v_call: TRBV14; j_call: TRBJ1-3; d_call: -; cdr3_nt: TGTGCCAGCAGCGGCGGGGTTCTGTCTGGAAACACCATATATTTT; cdr3_aa: CASSGGVLSGNTIYF
clone_size: -; v_call: TRBV11-2; j_call: TRBJ1-2; d_call: -; cdr3_nt: TGTGCCAGCAGCTTACGTAGGGAGGTCAACTATGGCTACACCTTC; cdr3_aa: CASSLRREVNYGYTF
clone_size: -; v_call: TRBV5-6; j_call: TRBJ2-5; d_call: TRBD2; cdr3_nt: TGTGCCAGCAGCCCTGGACTAGCGGGAGAGACCCAGTACTTC; cdr3_aa: CASSPGLAGETQYF
clone_size: -; v_call: TRBV11-2; j_call: TRBJ2-1; d_call: TRBD2; cdr3_nt: TGTGCCAGCAGCTTCGAGCGGGGGGTCTACAATGAGCAGTTCTTC; cdr3_aa: CASSFERGVYNEQFF
clone_size: -; v_call: TRBV7-3; j_call: TRBJ2-1; d_call: TRBD2; cdr3_nt: TGTGCCAGCAGCTTAACCCCCACGCTAGCGGGATCATACAATGAGCAGTTCTTC; cdr3_aa: CASSLTPTLAGSYNEQFF
clone_size: -; v_call: TRBV3-1/TRBV3-2; j_call: TRBJ2-5; d_call: TRBD1; cdr3_nt: TGTGCCAGCAGCCAGGCGACAGGGCCAGAGACCCAGTACTTC; cdr3_aa: CASSQATGPETQYF
clone_size: few; v_call: TRBV28; j_call: TRBJ1-6; d_call: -; cdr3_nt: TGTGCCAGCAGTTGGGGCAGCGAAATTAATTCACCCCTCCACTTT; cdr3_aa: CASSWGSEINSPLHF
clone_size: -; v_call: TRBV28; j_call: TRBJ1-4; d_call: TRBD1; cdr3_nt: TGTGCCAGCAGGCTCGACAGGGGTGAAGATGAAAAACTGTTTTTT; cdr3_aa: CASRLDRGEDEKLFF
clone_size: -; v_call: TRBV14; j_call: TRBJ2-3; d_call: -; cdr3_nt: TGTGCCAGCAGCCTTCTCGCGGGAACCACAGATACGCAGTATTTT; cdr3_aa: CASSLLAGTTDTQYF
clone_size: -; v_call: TRBV29-1; j_call: TRBJ2-3; d_call: -; cdr3_nt: TGCAGCGTTTCCGAGGGTGACGATACGCAGTATTTT; cdr3_aa: CSVSEGDDTQYF
clone_size: -; v_call: TRBV28; j_call: TRBJ1-4; d_call: -; cdr3_nt: TGTGCCAGCACCAACGGGGGGGAGGGTGAAAAACTGTTTTTT; cdr3_aa: CASTNGGEGEKLFF